This T cell receptor (beta chain) comes out of a study of chemoradiotherapy in HPV16-positive cancers. Study details: A couple of HPV16-positive patients' cells yielded candidate HPV-specific clones and common motifs.

The CDR3 totals 17 residues. Germline V gene lookup returns CDR1 LGHNA and CDR2 YSLEER. J was trimmed by 5 bases and V by 0 bases; bases with no gene match: 7. The repertoire was sequenced with immunoSEQ multiplex PCR; TCRdb's copy has only in-frame clones and lacks some. Of 11,000 or so clones listed, 76% are singletons. The count of this clone is one. This receptor was obtained from a human donor with HPV-associated anogenital cancer. This specimen was taken from a patient who underwent chemoradiotherapy. The chain uses TRBV4-3 and TRBJ2-2, with TRBD1 identical over 9 bases. The DNA for the CDR3 is TGCGCCAGCAGCCAAGATATTACAGGGGGCGCGACCGGGGAGCTGTTTTTT. As protein: CASSQDITGGATGELFF.